These 2 T cell receptor beta chains were all obtained from the same sample, sequenced in a study of T cell changes during pregnancy in multiple sclerosis. Some clones are missing from TCRdb's copy, which holds only in-frame ones; the method was immunoSEQ multiplex PCR. The sample lists 98,000 or so clones; approximately 93% were seen once. Sequenced material: peripheral blood, taken after pregnancy. The receptor source for this set is a female donor with multiple sclerosis, enrolled in a pregnancy study.

The rearrangement uses TRBV19 and TRBJ1-4; 8 bases align to TRBD1. CDR1 and CDR2 from the germline V gene are LNHDA and SQIVND (reference sequence). Losses at the gene ends were 6 bases for V and 2 bases for J; bases not matched to a gene: 5. The length of the CDR3 is 15 residues. CDR3 in DNA: TGTGCCAGTAGCCTCACAGGGGGGACTAATGAAAAACTGTTTTTT. Translating gives CASSLTGGTNEKLFF. The full variable domain, rest sourced from reference TRBV19 and TRBJ1-4, is DGGITQSPKYLFRKEGQNVTLSCEQNLNHDAMYWYRQDPGQGLRLIYYSQIVNDFQKGDIAEGYSVSREKKESFPLTVTSAQKNPTAFYLCASSLTGGTNEKLFFGSGTQLSVL.

V gene TRBV28 combines with J gene TRBJ1-5, with a possible D match to TRBD1 (6 bases). The CDR3 runs to 14 residues. Trimming took 2 bases from V and 5 from J, leaving 10 bases between them. The germline gives CDR1 MDHEN, CDR2 SYDVKM. The CDR3 protein is CASSLAGDDQPQHF. CDR3 nucleotides: TGTGCCAGCAGTTTAGCAGGGGACGATCAGCCCCAGCATTTT.